In this sample, the clone carrying this T cell receptor beta chain turned up a few times. Its antigen is currently unknown. CDR3 length: 12 amino acids. Trimming took off 5 bases at V and 4 bases at J, with 8 bases between the two ends. A 5'RACE reaction primed in the constant segment made cDNA libraries of TCR alpha and TCR beta, and these carried sample barcodes and UMIs. TCRdb itself ran the 5' RACE reads through MiXCR, one entry per CDR3 protein. The sample has a few hundred thousand distinct CDR3 sequences, 28% seen once. This entry comes from a study of T-cell memory formation after mild COVID-19. General observations from the study: Researchers report contracting CD4+ clones mostly in CM and EM, with CD8+ clones in EMRA. Whereas later expanders leaned CD4+, clones contracting day 15 to 85 showed a balanced CD4/CD8 makeup. The study detected some responding clones in pre-infection memory, suggesting cross-reactive memory joined.

The chain links TRBV12-3 or TRBV12-4 to TRBJ1-2; D may be TRBD1 (5 bases). Sequenced material: PBMCs or a T cell subset sorted from them (not recorded which). The receptor's source is an adult woman who had mild COVID-19 (a few samples of this study predate the infection). Cell type and time point are not known. The chain's CDR3 is CASSPTGYGYTF. Written as DNA, the CDR3 is TGTGCCAGCAGTCCCACAGGCTATGGCTACACCTTC.